This entry is about one TCR beta chain. Its cognate antigen is unknown. The data stem from a study of identical twins. The study's findings and limits: The study found that models underestimated out-of-frame TCR alpha sharing in monozygotic twins.

A universal primer site came from template switching; cDNA carried unique molecular identifiers. TCRdb used MiXCR to reprocess the 5' RACE reads, holding one entry per CDR3 protein. There are 500,000 or so distinct CDR3 sequences in the sample; around an eighth occur only once, and around 0.98% lies in the top ten. Healthy Caucasians alone served as donors. The germline gives CDR1 SGHTA, CDR2 FQGTGA. This CDR3 has 12 amino acids. Trimming took off 1 base at V and 7 bases at J, with 4 bases between the two ends. These data also formed part of another study, on yellow fever vaccine responses in identical twins. That source notes: Among the twins, the vaccine T cell response reportedly seemed partly convergent and partly personalized.

Sequencing used CD4+ T cells sorted from blood. This sequence joins TRBV7-3 and TRBJ2-2; D call uncertain. This receptor was taken from a young woman in good health. The CDR3 DNA sequence: TGTGCCAGCAGCTTAAATGTCGGGGAGCTGTTTTTT. Translated: CASSLNVGELFF.